The next 3 T cell receptor beta chains were all read from a single sample in a study of beta chain features in type 1 diabetes. All of the isolated RNA was reverse transcribed, so expressed TCRB transcripts were sequenced. Clones were sequenced by immunoSEQ multiplex PCR, and TCRdb holds only the in-frame ones, with some missing. The sample carries more than 140,000 clones, about a tenth recorded once. The sample consisted of central memory CD4+ T cells from blood. The receptor source for this set is a woman aged 35 to 49 in good health.

V and J are TRBV6-5 and TRBJ1-4; 8 positions match TRBD1. CDR3 length: 14 residues. In germline, CDR1 is MNHEY, CDR2 SVGAGI. The junction had 8 bases not matched to a gene; V was cut back by 6 bases and J by 8 bases. The CDR3 DNA follows: TGTGCCAGCAGGCCTACAGGGGGGAGGGAAAAACTGTTTTTT. It specifies CASRPTGGREKLFF.

The table lists this clone with many counts. The chain carries TRBV28 and TRBJ1-3; 10 bases are a match to TRBD1. The germline V gene encodes CDR1 MDHEN and CDR2 SYDVKM. V lost 4 bases and J lost 0; bases outside the gene matches: 6. CDR3 size: 17 residues. CDR3 amino acids: CASSSGTGALSGNTIYF. The CDR3 DNA sequence: TGTGCCAGCAGTTCCGGGACAGGGGCCCTCTCTGGAAACACCATATATTTT.

The V call is TRBV15, the J call TRBJ2-3, with TRBD1 matching 8 bases. This CDR3 is 20 amino acids long. With V trimmed by 3 bases and J by 8 bases, 25 bases remained unmatched. Germline CDR1 is LNHNV and CDR2 is YYDKDF (reference sequence). This CDR3 is CATSRDIRIMGTGEGGTQYF. As DNA, the CDR3 is TGTGCCACCAGCAGGGATATACGTATCATGGGGACAGGCGAGGGTGGTACGCAGTATTTT.